A single sample is the source of the 18 T cell receptor beta chains below, sequenced in a study of blood T cell repertoires in COVID-19. Some clones are missing from TCRdb's copy, which holds only in-frame ones; the method was immunoSEQ multiplex PCR. The table includes 130,000 to 150,000 clones, more than 75% detected once. The source material was peripheral blood. These TCRs come from a woman aged 35 to 49 with acute or convalescent COVID-19.

The V gene is TRBV6-2 or TRBV6-3, the J gene TRBJ2-5; 10 nucleotides line up with TRBD2. Germline-derived CDR1 and CDR2 are MNHEY and SVGEGT. The length of the CDR3 is 15 residues. Losses at the gene ends were 5 bases for V and 5 bases for J; bases not matched to a gene: 8. The CDR3 reads CASSTRTSGGETQYF. For the CDR3, the DNA is TGTGCCAGCAGTACGCGGACTAGCGGAGGGGAGACCCAGTACTTC.

CDR3 sequence: CAISARDRTEQYF. For the CDR3, the DNA is TGTGCCATCAGTGCCAGGGACAGAACAGAGCAGTACTTC. V gene TRBV10-3 combines with J gene TRBJ2-7, with 7 bases matching TRBD1. This CDR3 is 13 amino acids long. The ends lost 4 bases at V and 7 bases at J; junction bases unmatched: 7. CDR1 and CDR2 from the germline V gene are ENHRY and SYGVKD.

The chain recombines TRBV28 with TRBJ2-7; D might be TRBD1 (5 bases). The CDR3 is made up of 15 amino acids. V lost 7 bases, J lost 2 bases, and 18 bases lay in between. Germline CDR1 reads MDHEN; CDR2 reads SYDVKM. In DNA, the CDR3 is TGTGCCAGCACCCCTGGGTCCACAGGTACCTACGAGCAGTACTTC. This translates into CASTPGSTGTYEQYF.

The chain has TRBV9 and TRBJ1-5; a weak D match, TRBD1 (5 bases). Trimming removed 4 bases at V and 2 bases at J, with 10 bases between. CDR1 is SGDLS and CDR2 is YYNGEE in the germline V gene. The CDR3 sequence is 14 residues long. CDR3 sequence reads: CASSPQGGNQPQHF. Written as DNA, the CDR3 is TGTGCCAGCAGCCCTCAGGGTGGCAATCAGCCCCAGCATTTT.

This sequence joins TRBV11-1 and TRBJ2-3, with 8 bases aligning to TRBD1. The CDR3 has 14 residues. Unmatched junction bases numbered 5, after V lost 6 bases and J lost 3 bases. CDR1 and CDR2 (germline): SGHAT, FQDESV (reference sequence). The CDR3 spells CASSIGTGTDTQYF. The CDR3 bases are TGTGCCAGCAGTATTGGGACAGGAACAGATACGCAGTATTTT.

This clone was found a few times. The chain recombines TRBV12-5 with TRBJ1-2; 7 bases fit TRBD1. The germline V gene has CDR1 LGHNT and CDR2 FRNRAP. The CDR3 consists of 17 residues. With V trimmed by 1 base and J by 7 bases, 15 bases remained unmatched. In DNA, the CDR3 is TGTGCTAGTGGTTTGGGGCCCCCACAGGGGACTCCGGCTGGCTACACCTTC. Its translation is CASGLGPPQGTPAGYTF.

A word on this clone: Other DNA sequences in the same sample also yield this CDR3. V is TRBV6-5 and J is TRBJ1-1, with D uncertain. The CDR3 sequence is 14 residues long. CDR1 is MNHEY, CDR2 SVGAGI, per germline. Trimming shortened V by 2 bases and J by 0 bases, and 7 bases separated the two germline ends. The CDR3 DNA reads TGTGCCAGCAGTTACCCGGAGATGAACACTGAAGCTTTCTTT. Residues: CASSYPEMNTEAFF.

In its sample, this clone was seen a few times. The CDR3 protein is CASSPGLALTYEQYF. The CDR3 nucleotides are TGTGCCAGTAGTCCTGGGCTAGCGCTAACCTACGAGCAGTACTTC. The chain couples TRBV19 to TRBJ2-7, with D maybe TRBD2 (6 bases). Germline CDR1 LNHDA, CDR2 SQIVND (reference sequence). This CDR3 region has 15 residues. V was cut by 5 bases and J by 2 bases, with 16 bases left in between.

This chain links TRBV2 with TRBJ1-2; D remains ambiguous. V lost 4 bases, J lost 2 bases, and 5 bases lay in between. CDR3 size: 12 residues. Germline V gene data show CDR1 as SNHLY and CDR2 as FYNNEI. Here the CDR3 DNA reads TGTGCCAGCAGTGTTCTGAACTATGGCTACACCTTC. The encoded protein is CASSVLNYGYTF.

The CDR3 spells CASSPLGLAGEQYF. The DNA for the CDR3 is TGTGCCAGCAGCCCCCTTGGACTAGCGGGTGAGCAGTACTTC. The J gene is TRBJ2-7, the V gene TRBV9, with TRBD2 matching over 11 bases. CDR3 length: 14 residues. V shed 4 bases, J shed 7 bases, and the junction held 7 bases outside the gene matches. In germline, CDR1 is SGDLS, CDR2 YYNGEE.

The chain has TRBV5-1 and TRBJ2-7, with a weak D call TRBD1 (5 bases). CDR3 length: 11 amino acids. Germline CDR1 SGHRS, CDR2 YFSETQ. The V end was cut by 1 base, the J end by 6 bases, with 5 bases between. The CDR3 sequence is CASSLQGEQYF. The CDR3 DNA is TGCGCCAGCAGCTTGCAGGGCGAGCAGTACTTC.

J is TRBJ2-1 and V is TRBV5-1; 10 bases are shared with TRBD2. The germline gives CDR1 SGHRS, CDR2 YFSETQ. Trimming cost V 0 bases and J 12 bases; bases outside gene matches: 6. This CDR3 spans 14 amino acids. The DNA of the CDR3 is TGCGCCAGCAGCTTGGCCCTAGCGGGAGAGGTGCAGTTCTTC. Translated: CASSLALAGEVQFF.

The chain employs TRBV14 and TRBJ2-2; TRBD1 aligns across 8 bases. With V trimmed by 4 bases and J by 5 bases, 9 bases remained unmatched. The CDR3 sequence is 16 residues long. Germline V gene data show CDR1 as SGHDN and CDR2 as FVKESK. The chain's CDR3 is CASSRQGARVTGELFF. As DNA, the CDR3 is TGTGCCAGCAGCCGCCAGGGGGCCCGGGTAACCGGGGAGCTGTTTTTT.

V and J are TRBV6-5 and TRBJ1-1; possibly TRBD1 for D (5 bases). CDR3 length: 12 residues. Between the trimmed V and J ends, which lost 8 bases and 2 bases, there was a span of 9 bases. Germline CDR1 is MNHEY and CDR2 is SVGAGI. The CDR3 region has the DNA TGTGCCAGCTGCCAGGGAAACACTGAAGCTTTCTTT. It codes for CASCQGNTEAFF.

J is TRBJ1-1 and V is TRBV19, with D perhaps matching TRBD1 (5 bases). The length of the CDR3 is 14 residues. V was clipped by 5 bases and J by 1 base, with 11 bases between them. Per germline, CDR1 LNHDA and CDR2 SQIVND (reference sequence). This CDR3 is CASSPTTGNTEAFF. DNA for the CDR3: TGTGCCAGTAGTCCCACCACAGGGAACACTGAAGCTTTCTTT.

The chain combines TRBV5-1 with TRBJ1-3; a weak D match, TRBD1 (5 bases). The CDR3 covers 14 residues. Germline values: CDR1 SGHRS, CDR2 YFSETQ. Trimming removed 7 bases at V and 4 bases at J, with 15 bases between. CDR3 bases: TGCGCCAGCGGAGCGGGGGGTAAAGGAAACACCATATATTTT. This sequence encodes CASGAGGKGNTIYF. Full variable domain (remainder filled in from reference TRBV5-1 and TRBJ1-3): KAGVTQTPRYLIKTRGQQVTLSCSPISGHRSVSWYQQTPGQGLQFLFEYFSETQRNKGNFPGRFSGRQFSNSRSEMNVSTLELGDSALYLCASGAGGKGNTIYFGEGSWLTVV.

The CDR3 reads CASSPPGGQDYEQYF. DNA of the CDR3: TGTGCCAGCTCACCACCGGGGGGACAGGACTACGAGCAGTACTTC. This chain links TRBV18 with TRBJ2-7; TRBD1 matches at 8 bases. V lost 0 bases and J lost 3; bases outside the gene matches: 4. The germline V gene encodes CDR1 KGHSH and CDR2 LQKENI. The CDR3 spans 15 residues.

This clone occurred once. The chain has TRBV15 and TRBJ2-1, with TRBD1 matching over 8 bases. Germline V gene lookup returns CDR1 LNHNV and CDR2 YYDKDF (reference sequence). The CDR3 extends over 15 amino acids. Trimming took 4 bases from V and 9 from J; bases not matched to a gene: 11. The CDR3 sequence: CATSTDREPTFEQFF. DNA of the CDR3: TGTGCCACCAGCACGGACAGGGAGCCTACGTTTGAGCAGTTCTTC.